The following is a T cell receptor (beta chain) sequence with its context. Sequenced by immunoSEQ multiplex PCR; TCRdb stores in-frame clones only, minus some. The sample has approximately 87,000 clones; around nine tenths are singletons. These data originate in a study of OX40 agonist ivuxolimab in advanced cancers. Study details: The dose-escalation cohort was just under 85% male, with a mean age of 60 years, ranging about 23 to 90. Antecedent anti-PD-1, anti-PD-L1 or anti-CTLA-4 therapy was permissible, with approximately 44% having received some.

This CDR3 contains 14 residues. V dropped 4 bases and J dropped 2 bases, with 11 bases sitting between them. The germline gives CDR1 LNHDA, CDR2 SQIVND (reference sequence). The sequences come from CD4+ or CD8+ T cells sorted from blood, collected in a trial of the OX40 agonist ivuxolimab. This sequence was found in an adult with an advanced solid tumor such as melanoma, head and neck, liver or kidney cancer. The gene calls are TRBV19 and TRBJ2-5, with TRBD1 as a possible D gene (6 bases). CDR3 amino acids: CASSTSGVQETQYF. The CDR3 DNA is TGTGCCAGTAGTACATCAGGGGTACAAGAGACCCAGTACTTC.